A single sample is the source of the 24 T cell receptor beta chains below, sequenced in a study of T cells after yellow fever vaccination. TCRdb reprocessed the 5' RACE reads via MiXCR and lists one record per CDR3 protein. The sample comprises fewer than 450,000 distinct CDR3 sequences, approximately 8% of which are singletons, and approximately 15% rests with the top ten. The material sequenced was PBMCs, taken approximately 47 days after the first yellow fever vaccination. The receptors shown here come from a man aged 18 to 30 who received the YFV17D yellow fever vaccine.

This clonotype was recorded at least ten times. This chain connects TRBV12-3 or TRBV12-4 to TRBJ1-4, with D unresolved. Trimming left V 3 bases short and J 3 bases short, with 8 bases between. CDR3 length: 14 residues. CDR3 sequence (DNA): TGTGCCAGCAGTTTTTGGGCAGCTAATGAAAAACTGTTTTTT. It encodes CASSFWAANEKLFF.

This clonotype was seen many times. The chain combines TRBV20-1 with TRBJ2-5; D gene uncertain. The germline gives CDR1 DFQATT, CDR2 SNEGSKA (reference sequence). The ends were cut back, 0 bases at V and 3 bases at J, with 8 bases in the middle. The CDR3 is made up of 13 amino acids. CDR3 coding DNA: TGCAGTGCTAGAGATTGGGCCAAAGAGACCCAGTACTTC. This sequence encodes CSARDWAKETQYF.

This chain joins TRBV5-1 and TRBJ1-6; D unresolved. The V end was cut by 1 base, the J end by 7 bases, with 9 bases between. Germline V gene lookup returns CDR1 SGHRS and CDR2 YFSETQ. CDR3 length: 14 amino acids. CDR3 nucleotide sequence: TGCGCCAGCAGCTTGACTATGAAGAATTCACCCCTCCACTTT. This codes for CASSLTMKNSPLHF.

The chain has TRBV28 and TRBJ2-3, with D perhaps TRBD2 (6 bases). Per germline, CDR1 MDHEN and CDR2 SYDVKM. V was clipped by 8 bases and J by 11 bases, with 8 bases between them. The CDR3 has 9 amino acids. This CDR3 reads CASGRGQYF. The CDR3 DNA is TGTGCCAGCGGGCGGGGGCAGTATTTT.

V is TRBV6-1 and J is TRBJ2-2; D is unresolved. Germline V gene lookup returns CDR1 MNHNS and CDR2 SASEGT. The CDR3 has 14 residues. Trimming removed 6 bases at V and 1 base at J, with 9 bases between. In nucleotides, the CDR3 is TGTGCCAGCAGCGGCTACAGGAACACCGGGGAGCTGTTTTTT. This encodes CASSGYRNTGELFF.

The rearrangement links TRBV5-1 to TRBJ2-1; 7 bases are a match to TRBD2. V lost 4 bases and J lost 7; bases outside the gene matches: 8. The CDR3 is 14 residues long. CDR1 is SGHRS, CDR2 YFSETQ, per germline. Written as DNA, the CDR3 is TGCGCCAGCAGCCACTATGGGGAGGGAAATGAGCAGTTCTTC. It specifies CASSHYGEGNEQFF. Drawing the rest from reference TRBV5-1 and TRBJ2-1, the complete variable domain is KAGVTQTPRYLIKTRGQQVTLSCSPISGHRSVSWYQQTPGQGLQFLFEYFSETQRNKGNFPGRFSGRQFSNSRSEMNVSTLELGDSALYLCASSHYGEGNEQFFGPGTRLTVL.

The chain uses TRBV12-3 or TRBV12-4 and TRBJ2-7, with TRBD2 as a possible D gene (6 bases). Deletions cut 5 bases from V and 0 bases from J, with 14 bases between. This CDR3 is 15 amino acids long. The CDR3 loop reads CASSARVGGSYEQYF. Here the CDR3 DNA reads TGTGCCAGCAGTGCCCGGGTGGGGGGCTCCTACGAGCAGTACTTC.

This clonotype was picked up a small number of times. The CDR3 here is CASSVSGVPGNTIYF. CDR3 DNA: TGTGCCAGCAGCGTAAGTGGAGTCCCAGGAAACACCATATATTTT. The chain links TRBV9 to TRBJ1-3; no clear D gene. Trimming cost V 1 base and J 4 bases, with 12 bases left between them. Per germline, CDR1 SGDLS and CDR2 YYNGEE. The CDR3 totals 15 residues.

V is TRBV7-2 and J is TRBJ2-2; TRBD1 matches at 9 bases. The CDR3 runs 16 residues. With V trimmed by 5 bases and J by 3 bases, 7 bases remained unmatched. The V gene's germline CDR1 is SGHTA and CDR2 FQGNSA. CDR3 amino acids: CASSPPGTGHTGELFF. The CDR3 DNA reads TGTGCCAGCAGCCCCCCCGGGACAGGGCACACCGGGGAGCTGTTTTTT. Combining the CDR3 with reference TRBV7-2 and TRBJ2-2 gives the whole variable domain GAGVSQSPSNKVTEKGKDVELRCDPISGHTALYWYRQSLGQGLEFLIYFQGNSAPDKSGLPSDRFSAERTGGSVSTLTIQRTQQEDSAVYLCASSPPGTGHTGELFFGEGSRLTVL.

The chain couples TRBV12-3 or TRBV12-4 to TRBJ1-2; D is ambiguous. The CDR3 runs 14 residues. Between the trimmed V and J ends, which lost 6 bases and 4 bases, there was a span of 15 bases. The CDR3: CASSYRTPSYGYTF. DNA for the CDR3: TGTGCCAGCAGCTACCGGACCCCGAGCTATGGCTACACCTTC.

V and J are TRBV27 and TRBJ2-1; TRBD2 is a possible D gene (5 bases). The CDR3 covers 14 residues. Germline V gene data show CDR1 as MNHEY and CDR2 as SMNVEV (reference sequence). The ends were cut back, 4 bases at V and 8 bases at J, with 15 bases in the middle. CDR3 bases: TGTGCCAGCAGTTCCGGGAACTACGGGCATGAGCAGTTCTTC. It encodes CASSSGNYGHEQFF.

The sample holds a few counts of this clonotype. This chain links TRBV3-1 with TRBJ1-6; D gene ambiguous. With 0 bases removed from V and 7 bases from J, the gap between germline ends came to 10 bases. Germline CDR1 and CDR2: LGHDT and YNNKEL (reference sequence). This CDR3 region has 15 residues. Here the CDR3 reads CASSQEQRSNSPLHF. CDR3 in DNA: TGTGCCAGCAGCCAAGAGCAGAGATCGAATTCACCCCTCCACTTT.

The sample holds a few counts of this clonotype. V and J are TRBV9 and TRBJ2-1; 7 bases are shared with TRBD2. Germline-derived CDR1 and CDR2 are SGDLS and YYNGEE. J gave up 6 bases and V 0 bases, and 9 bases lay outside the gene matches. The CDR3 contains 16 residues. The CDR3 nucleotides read TGTGCCAGCAGCGTAGGCGAGACTAGCATTATCAATGAGCAGTTCTTC. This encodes CASSVGETSIINEQFF.

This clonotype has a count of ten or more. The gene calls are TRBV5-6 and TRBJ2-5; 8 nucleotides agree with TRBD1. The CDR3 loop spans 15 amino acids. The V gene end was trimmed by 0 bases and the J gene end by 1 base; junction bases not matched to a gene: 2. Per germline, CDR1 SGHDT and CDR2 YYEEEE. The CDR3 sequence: CASSLAGTGQETQYF. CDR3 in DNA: TGTGCCAGCAGCTTGGCCGGGACAGGCCAAGAGACCCAGTACTTC.

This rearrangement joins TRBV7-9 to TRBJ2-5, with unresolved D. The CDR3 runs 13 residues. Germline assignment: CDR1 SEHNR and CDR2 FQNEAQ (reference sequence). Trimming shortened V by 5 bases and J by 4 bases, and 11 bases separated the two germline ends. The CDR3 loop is CASSLAEGETQYF. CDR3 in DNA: TGTGCCAGCAGCCTCGCGGAAGGAGAGACCCAGTACTTC. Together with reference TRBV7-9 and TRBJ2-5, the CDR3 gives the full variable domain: DTGVSQNPRHKITKRGQNVTFRCDPISEHNRLYWYRQTLGQGPEFLTYFQNEAQLEKSRLLSDRFSAERPKGSFSTLEIQRTEQGDSAMYLCASSLAEGETQYFGPGTRLLVL.

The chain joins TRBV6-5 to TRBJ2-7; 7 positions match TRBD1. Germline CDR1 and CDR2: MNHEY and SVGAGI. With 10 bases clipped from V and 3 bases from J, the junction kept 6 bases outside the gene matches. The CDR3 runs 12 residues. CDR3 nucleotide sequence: TGTGCCACCCGGGACAGAAACTACGAGCAGTACGTC. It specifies CATRDRNYEQYV.

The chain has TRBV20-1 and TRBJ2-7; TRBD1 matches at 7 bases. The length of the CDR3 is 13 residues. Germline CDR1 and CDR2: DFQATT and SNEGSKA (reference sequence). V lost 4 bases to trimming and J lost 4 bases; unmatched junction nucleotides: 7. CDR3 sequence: CSATQYRGYEQYF. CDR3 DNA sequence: TGCAGTGCTACACAGTACAGGGGTTACGAGCAGTACTTC.

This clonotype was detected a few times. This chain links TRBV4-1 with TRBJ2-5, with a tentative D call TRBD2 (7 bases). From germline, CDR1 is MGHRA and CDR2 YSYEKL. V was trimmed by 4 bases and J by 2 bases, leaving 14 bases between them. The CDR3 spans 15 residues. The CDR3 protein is CASSPRGRGQETQYF. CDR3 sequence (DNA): TGCGCCAGCAGCCCAAGGGGGAGGGGACAAGAGACCCAGTACTTC.

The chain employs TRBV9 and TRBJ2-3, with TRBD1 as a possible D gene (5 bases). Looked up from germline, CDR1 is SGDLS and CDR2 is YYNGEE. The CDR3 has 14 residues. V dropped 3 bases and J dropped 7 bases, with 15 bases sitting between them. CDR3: CASSERQLENTQYF. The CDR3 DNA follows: TGTGCCAGCAGCGAAAGACAGCTTGAGAATACGCAGTATTTT.

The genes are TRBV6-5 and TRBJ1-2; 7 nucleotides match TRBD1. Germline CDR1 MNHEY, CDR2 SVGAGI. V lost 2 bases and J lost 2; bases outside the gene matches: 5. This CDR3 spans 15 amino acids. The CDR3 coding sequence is TGTGCCAGCAGTTACGCTATGACAGGGAACTATGGCTACACCTTC. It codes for CASSYAMTGNYGYTF.

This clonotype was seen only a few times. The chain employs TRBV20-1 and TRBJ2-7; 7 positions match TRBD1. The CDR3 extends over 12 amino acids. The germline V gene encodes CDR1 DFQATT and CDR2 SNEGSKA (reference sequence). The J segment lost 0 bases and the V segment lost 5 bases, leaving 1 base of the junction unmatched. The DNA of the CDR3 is TGCAGTGCTTGGGACAGCTCCTACGAGCAGTACGTC. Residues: CSAWDSSYEQYV.

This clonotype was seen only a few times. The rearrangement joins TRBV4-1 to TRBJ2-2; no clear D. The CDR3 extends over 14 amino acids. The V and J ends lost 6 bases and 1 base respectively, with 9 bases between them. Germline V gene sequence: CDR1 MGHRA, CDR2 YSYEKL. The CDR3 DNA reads TGCGCCAGCAGTCCCATGGGGAACACCGGGGAGCTGTTTTTT. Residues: CASSPMGNTGELFF.

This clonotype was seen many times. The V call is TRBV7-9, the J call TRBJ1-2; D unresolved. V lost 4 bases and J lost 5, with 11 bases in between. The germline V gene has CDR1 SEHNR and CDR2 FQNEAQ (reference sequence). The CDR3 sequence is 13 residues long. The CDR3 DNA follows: TGTGCCAGCAGCTCCCAGACCGATTATGGCTACACCTTC. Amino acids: CASSSQTDYGYTF.

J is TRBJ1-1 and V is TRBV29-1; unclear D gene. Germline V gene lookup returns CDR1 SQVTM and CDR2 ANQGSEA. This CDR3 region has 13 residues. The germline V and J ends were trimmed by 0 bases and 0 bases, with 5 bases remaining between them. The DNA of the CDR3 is TGCAGCGTTGAAGATCGTTTGAACACTGAAGCTTTCTTT. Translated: CSVEDRLNTEAFF.